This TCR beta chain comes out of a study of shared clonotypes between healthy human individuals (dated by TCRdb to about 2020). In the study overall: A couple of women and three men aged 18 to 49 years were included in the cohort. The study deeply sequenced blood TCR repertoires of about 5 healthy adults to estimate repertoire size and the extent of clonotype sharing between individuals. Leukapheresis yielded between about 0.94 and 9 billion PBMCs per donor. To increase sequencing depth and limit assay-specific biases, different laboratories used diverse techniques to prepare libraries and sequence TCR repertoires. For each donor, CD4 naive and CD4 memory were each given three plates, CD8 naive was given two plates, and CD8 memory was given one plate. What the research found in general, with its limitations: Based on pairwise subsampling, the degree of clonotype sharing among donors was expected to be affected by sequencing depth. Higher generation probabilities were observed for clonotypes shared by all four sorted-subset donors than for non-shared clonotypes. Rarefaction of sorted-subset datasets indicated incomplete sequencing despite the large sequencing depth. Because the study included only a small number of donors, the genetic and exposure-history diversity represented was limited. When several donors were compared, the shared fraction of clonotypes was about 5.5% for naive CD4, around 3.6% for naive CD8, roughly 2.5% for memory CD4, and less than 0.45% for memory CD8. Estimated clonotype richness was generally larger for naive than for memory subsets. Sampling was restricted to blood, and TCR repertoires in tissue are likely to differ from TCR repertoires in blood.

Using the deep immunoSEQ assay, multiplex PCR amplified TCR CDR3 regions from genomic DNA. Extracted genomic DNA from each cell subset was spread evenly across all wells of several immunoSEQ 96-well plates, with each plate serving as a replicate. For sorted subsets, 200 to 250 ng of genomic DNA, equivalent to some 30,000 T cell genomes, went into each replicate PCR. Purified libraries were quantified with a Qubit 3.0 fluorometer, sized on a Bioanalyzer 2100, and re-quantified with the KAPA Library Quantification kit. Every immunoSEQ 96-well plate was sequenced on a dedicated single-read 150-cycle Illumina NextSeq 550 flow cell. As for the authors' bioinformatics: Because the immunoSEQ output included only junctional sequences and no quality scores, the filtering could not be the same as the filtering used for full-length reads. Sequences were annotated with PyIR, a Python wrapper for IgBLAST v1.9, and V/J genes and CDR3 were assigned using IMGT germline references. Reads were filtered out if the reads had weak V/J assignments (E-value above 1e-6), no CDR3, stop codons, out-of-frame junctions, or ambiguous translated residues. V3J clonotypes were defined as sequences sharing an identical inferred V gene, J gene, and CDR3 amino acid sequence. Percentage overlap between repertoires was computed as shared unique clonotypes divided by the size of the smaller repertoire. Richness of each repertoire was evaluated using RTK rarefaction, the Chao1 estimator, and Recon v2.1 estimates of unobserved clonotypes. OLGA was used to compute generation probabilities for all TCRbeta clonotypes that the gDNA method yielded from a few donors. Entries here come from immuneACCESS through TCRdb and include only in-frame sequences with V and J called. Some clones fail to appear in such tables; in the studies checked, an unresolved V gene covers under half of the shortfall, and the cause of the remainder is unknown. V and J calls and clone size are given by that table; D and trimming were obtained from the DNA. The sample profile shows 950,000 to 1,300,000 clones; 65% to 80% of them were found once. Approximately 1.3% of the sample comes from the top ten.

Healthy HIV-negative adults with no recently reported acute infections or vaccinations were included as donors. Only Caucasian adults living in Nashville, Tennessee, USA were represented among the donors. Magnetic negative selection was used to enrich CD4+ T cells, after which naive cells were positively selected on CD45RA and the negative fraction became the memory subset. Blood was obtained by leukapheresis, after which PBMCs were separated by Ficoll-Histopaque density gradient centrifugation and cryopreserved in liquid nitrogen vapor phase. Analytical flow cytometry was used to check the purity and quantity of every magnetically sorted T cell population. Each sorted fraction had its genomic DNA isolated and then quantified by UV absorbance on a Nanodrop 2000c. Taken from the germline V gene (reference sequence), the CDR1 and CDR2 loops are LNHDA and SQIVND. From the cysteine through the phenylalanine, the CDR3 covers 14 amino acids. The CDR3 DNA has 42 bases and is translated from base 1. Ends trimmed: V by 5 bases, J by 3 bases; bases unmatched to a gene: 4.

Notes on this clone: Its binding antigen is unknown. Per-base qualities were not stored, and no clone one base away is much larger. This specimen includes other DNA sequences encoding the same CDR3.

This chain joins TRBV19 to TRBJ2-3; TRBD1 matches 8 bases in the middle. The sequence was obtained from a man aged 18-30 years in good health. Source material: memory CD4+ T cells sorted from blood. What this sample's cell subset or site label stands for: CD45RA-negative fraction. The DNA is TGTGCCAGTAGTTCAGGGGGCTGGACAGATACGCAGTATTTT. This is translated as CASSSGGWTDTQYF.